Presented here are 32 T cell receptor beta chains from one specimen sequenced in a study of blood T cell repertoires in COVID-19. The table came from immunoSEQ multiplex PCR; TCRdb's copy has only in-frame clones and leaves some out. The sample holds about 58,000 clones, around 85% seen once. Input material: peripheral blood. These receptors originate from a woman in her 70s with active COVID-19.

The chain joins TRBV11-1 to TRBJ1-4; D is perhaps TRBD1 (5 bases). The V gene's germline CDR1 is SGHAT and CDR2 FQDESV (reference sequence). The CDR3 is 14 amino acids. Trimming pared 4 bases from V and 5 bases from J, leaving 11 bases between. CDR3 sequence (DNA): TGTGCCAGCAGCTCCAGACAGCCCAATGAAAAACTGTTTTTT. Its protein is CASSSRQPNEKLFF.

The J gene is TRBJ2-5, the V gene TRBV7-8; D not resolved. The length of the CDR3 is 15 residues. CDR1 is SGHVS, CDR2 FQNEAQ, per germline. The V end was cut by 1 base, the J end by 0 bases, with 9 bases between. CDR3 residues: CASSLVHYHQETQYF. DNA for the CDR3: TGTGCCAGCAGCTTAGTCCACTATCACCAAGAGACCCAGTACTTC.

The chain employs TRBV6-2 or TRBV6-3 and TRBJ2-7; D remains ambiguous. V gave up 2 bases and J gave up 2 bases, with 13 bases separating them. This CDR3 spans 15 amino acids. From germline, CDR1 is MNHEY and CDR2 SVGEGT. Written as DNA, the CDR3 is TGTGCCAGCAGTTACGGTAGACACCCAACCTACGAGCAGTACTTC. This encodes CASSYGRHPTYEQYF.

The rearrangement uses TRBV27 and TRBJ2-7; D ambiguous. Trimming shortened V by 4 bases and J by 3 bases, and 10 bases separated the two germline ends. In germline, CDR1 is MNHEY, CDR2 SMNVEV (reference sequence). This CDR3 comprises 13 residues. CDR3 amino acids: CASSSPEDYEQYF. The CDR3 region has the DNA TGTGCCAGCAGTTCCCCCGAGGACTACGAGCAGTACTTC.

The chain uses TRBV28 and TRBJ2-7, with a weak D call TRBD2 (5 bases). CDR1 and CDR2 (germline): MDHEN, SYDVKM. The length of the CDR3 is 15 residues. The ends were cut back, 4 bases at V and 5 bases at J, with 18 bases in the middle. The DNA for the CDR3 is TGTGCCAGCAGTTCGCGGACTTTAATCGTCGACGAGCAGTACTTC. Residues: CASSSRTLIVDEQYF. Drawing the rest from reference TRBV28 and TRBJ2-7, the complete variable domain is DVKVTQSSRYLVKRTGEKVFLECVQDMDHENMFWYRQDPGLGLRLIYFSYDVKMKEKGDIPEGYSVSREKKERFSLILESASTNQTSMYLCASSSRTLIVDEQYFGPGTRLTVT.

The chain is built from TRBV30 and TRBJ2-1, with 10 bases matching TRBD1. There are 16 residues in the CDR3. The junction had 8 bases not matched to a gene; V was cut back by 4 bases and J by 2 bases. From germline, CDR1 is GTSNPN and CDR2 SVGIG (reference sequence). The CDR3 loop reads CAWTTGGSLTYNEQFF. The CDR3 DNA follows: TGTGCCTGGACGACAGGGGGCAGTCTTACCTACAATGAGCAGTTCTTC.

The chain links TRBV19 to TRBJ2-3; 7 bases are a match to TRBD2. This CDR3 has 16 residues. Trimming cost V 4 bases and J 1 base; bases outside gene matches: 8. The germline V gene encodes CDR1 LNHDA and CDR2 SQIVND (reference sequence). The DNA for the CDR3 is TGTGCCAGTAGTACCAAGCGGGATCGGGGCACAGATACGCAGTATTTT. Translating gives CASSTKRDRGTDTQYF.

The CDR3 DNA reads TGTGCCAGCAGTGAACGGCCTAGCGGTCGAACAGATACGCAGTATTTT. It translates to CASSERPSGRTDTQYF. The chain uses TRBV25-1 and TRBJ2-3; 7 bases line up with TRBD2. The CDR3 loop spans 16 amino acids. The germline CDR1 and CDR2 sequences are MGHDK and SYGVNS. V dropped 2 bases and J dropped 3; count of bases not matched to a gene: 8.

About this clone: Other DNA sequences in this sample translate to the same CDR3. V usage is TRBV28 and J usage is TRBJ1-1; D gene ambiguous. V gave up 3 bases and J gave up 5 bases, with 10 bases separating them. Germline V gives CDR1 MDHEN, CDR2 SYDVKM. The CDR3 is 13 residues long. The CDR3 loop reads CASSLSGGTEAFF. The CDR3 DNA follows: TGTGCCAGCAGTTTGTCTGGAGGGACTGAAGCTTTCTTT.

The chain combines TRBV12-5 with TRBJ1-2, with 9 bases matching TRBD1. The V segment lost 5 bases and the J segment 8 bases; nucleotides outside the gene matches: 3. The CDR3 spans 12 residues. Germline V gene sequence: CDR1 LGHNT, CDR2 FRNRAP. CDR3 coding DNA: TGTGCTAGTGGTAGTGACAGGGGGGGCTACACCTTC. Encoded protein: CASGSDRGGYTF.

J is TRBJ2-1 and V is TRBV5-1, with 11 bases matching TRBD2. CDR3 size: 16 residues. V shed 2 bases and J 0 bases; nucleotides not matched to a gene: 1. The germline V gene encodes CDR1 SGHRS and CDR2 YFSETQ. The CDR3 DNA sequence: TGCGCCAGCAGCTTTCTAGCGGGAGGCTCCTACAATGAGCAGTTCTTC. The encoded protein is CASSFLAGGSYNEQFF. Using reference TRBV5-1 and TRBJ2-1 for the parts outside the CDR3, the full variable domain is KAGVTQTPRYLIKTRGQQVTLSCSPISGHRSVSWYQQTPGQGLQFLFEYFSETQRNKGNFPGRFSGRQFSNSRSEMNVSTLELGDSALYLCASSFLAGGSYNEQFFGPGTRLTVL.

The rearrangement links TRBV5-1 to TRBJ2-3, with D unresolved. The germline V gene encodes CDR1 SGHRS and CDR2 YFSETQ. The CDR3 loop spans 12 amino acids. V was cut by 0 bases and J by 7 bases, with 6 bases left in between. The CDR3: CASSLERNTQYF. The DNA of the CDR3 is TGCGCCAGCAGCTTGGAGAGGAATACGCAGTATTTT.

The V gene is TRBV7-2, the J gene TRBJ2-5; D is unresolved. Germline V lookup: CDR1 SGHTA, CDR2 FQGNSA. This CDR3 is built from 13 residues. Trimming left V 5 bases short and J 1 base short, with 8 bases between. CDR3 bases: TGTGCCAGCAGCCCTATTGCCCAAGAGACCCAGTACTTC. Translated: CASSPIAQETQYF.

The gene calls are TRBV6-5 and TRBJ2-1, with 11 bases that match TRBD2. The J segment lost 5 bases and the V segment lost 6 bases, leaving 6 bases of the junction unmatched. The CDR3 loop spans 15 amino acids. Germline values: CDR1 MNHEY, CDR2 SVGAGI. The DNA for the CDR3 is TGTGCCAGCAGACATACTAGCGGGAGCGACAATGAGCAGTTCTTC. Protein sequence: CASRHTSGSDNEQFF.

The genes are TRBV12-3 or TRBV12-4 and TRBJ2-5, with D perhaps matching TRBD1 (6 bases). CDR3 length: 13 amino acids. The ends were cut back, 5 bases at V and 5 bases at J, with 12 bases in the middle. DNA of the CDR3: TGTGCCAGCAGTCACAGGGTTGGGGAGACCCAGTACTTC. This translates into CASSHRVGETQYF.

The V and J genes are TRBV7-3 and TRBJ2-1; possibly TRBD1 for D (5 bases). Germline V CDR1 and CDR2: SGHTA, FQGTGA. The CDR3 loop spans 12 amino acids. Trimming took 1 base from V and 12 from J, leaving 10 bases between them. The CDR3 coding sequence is TGTGCCAGCAGCTTAAACCCAGGGCCGCAGTTCTTC. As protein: CASSLNPGPQFF.

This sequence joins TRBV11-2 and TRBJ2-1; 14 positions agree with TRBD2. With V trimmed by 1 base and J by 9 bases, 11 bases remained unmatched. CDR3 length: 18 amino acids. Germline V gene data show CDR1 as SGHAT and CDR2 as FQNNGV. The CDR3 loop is CASSLGDRLAGGQGEQFF. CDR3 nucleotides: TGTGCCAGCAGCTTAGGAGACCGACTAGCGGGAGGGCAAGGTGAGCAGTTCTTC.

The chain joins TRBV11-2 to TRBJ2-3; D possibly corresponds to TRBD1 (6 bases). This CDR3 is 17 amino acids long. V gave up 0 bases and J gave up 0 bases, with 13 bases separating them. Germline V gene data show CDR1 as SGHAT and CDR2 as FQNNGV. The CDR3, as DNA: TGTGCCAGCAGCTTAGAGTTTGGTAGGGGGAGCACAGATACGCAGTATTTT. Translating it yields CASSLEFGRGSTDTQYF.

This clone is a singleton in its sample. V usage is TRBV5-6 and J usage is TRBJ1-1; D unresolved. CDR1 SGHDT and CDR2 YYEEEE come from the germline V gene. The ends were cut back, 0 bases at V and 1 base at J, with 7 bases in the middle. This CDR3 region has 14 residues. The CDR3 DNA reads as TGTGCCAGCAGCTTGGGACTCCAGAACACTGAAGCTTTCTTT. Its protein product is CASSLGLQNTEAFF.

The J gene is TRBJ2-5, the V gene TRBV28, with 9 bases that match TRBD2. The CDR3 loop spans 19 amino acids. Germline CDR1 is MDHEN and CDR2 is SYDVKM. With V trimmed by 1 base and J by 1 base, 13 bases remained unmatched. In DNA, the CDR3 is TGTGCCAGCAGTTTATCCCCAGGGGCTAGCGGGATTCCCCAAGAGACCCAGTACTTC. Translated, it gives CASSLSPGASGIPQETQYF.

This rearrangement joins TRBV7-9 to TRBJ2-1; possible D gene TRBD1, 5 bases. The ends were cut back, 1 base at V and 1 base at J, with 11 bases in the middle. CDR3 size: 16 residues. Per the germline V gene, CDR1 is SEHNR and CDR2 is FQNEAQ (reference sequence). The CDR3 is CASSLVGAPSYNEQFF. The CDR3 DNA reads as TGTGCCAGCAGCTTAGTAGGGGCACCTTCCTACAATGAGCAGTTCTTC. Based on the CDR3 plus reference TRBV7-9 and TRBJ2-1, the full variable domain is DTGVSQNPRHKITKRGQNVTFRCDPISEHNRLYWYRQTLGQGPEFLTYFQNEAQLEKSRLLSDRFSAERPKGSFSTLEIQRTEQGDSAMYLCASSLVGAPSYNEQFFGPGTRLTVL.

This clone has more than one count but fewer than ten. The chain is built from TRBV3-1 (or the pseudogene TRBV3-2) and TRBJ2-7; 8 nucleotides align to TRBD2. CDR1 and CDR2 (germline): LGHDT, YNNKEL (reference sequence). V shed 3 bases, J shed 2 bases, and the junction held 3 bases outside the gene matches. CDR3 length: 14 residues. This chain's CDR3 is CASSQGLVAYEQYF. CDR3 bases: TGTGCCAGCAGCCAGGGACTAGTAGCCTACGAGCAGTACTTC.

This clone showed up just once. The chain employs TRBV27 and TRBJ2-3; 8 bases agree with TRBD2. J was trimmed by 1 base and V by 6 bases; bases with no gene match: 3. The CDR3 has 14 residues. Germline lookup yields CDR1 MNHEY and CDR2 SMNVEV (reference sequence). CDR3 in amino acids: CASRSGGGTDTQYF. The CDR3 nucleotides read TGTGCCAGCAGGAGCGGGGGAGGCACAGATACGCAGTATTTT.

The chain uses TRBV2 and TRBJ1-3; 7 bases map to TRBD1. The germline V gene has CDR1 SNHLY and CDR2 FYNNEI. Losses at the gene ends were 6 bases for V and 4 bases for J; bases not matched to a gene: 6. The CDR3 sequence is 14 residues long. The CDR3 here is CASSPWDSGNTIYF. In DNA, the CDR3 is TGTGCCAGCAGCCCATGGGACAGCGGAAACACCATATATTTT.

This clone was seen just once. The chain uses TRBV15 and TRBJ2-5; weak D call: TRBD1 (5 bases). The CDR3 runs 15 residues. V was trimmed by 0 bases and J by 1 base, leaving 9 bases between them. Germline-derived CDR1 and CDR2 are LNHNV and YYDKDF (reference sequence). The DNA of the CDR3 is TGTGCCACCAGCAGAGATACAACAGGCCAAGAGACCCAGTACTTC. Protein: CATSRDTTGQETQYF.

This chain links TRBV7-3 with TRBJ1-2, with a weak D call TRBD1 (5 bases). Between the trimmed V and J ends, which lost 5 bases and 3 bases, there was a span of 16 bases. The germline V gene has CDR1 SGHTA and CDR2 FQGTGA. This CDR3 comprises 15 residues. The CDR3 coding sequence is TGTGCCAGCAGCCAACTAGTCGGGGGATACTATGGCTACACCTTC. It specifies CASSQLVGGYYGYTF.

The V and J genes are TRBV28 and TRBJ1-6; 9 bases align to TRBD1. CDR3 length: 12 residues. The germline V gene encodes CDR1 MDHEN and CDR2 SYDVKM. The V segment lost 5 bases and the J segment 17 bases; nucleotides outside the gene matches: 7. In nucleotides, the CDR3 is TGTGCCAGCAGTCAGCCGGGACAGGGAGTCCACTTT. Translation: CASSQPGQGVHF.

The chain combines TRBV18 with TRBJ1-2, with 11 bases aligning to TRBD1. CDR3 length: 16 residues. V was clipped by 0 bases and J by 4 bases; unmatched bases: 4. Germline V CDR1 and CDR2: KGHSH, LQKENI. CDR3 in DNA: TGTGCCAGCTCACCACCGGGACAGGGGGTGATCTATGGCTACACCTTC. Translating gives CASSPPGQGVIYGYTF.

In DNA, the CDR3 is TGTGCCAGCAGCCAAGTAACTAGCGGACCTTTCTACGAGCAGTACTTC. Encoded protein: CASSQVTSGPFYEQYF. V gene TRBV11-2 combines with J gene TRBJ2-7; 8 bases map to TRBD2. In germline, CDR1 is SGHAT, CDR2 FQNNGV. After removal of 5 bases from V and 3 bases from J, the junction contained 12 bases not matched to a gene. The CDR3 covers 16 residues.

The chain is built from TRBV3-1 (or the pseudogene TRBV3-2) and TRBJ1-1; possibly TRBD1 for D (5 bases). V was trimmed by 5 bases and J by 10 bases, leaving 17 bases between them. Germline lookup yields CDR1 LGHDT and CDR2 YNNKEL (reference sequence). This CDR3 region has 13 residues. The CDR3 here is CASSGRGVGVAFF. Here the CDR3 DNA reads TGTGCCAGCAGCGGGCGGGGAGTGGGGGTAGCTTTCTTT.

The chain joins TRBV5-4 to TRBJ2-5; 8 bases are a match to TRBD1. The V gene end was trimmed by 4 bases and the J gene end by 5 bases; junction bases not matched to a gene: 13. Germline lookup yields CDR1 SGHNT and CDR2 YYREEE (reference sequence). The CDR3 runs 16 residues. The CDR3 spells CASSASRGQLGETQYF. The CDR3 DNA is TGTGCCAGCAGCGCTTCCAGGGGGCAGCTCGGGGAGACCCAGTACTTC.

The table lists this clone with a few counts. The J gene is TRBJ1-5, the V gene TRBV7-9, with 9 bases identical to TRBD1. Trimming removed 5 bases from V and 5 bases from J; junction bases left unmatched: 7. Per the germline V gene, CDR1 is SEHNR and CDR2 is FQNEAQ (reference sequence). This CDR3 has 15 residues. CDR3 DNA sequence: TGTGCCAGCAGCCCGGGGACAGGGTACGATCAGCCCCAGCATTTT. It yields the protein CASSPGTGYDQPQHF.